This paragraph reports one T cell receptor beta chain. What it binds is not known. TCRdb re-analysed the 5' RACE reads in MiXCR, keeping a single row per CDR3 protein. Of 550,000 to 700,000 distinct CDR3 sequences in the sample, 21% were seen once. The sample originates from a study of identical twins. The study's findings and limits: Models, which agreed with sharing between unrelated individuals, nonetheless underestimated the out-of-frame TCR alpha sharing seen in monozygotic twins. Out-of-frame alpha sequences common to twins exhibited a surplus of low generation probability. Conclusions were drawn cross-sectionally by statistical analysis, without following the same donors.

Every one of the donors was a healthy Caucasian. The same specimen was also included in a second study, on T cells expressing NK-cell markers.

Input material: PBMCs. The TCR originated in a woman under 30 in good health.

CDR3: CSASPGSGRRKFF. The DNA for the CDR3 is TGCAGTGCCAGTCCTGGGAGCGGGAGAAGAAAGTTCTTC. The V and J genes are TRBV20-1 and TRBJ2-1; 8 bases align to TRBD2. Unmatched junction bases numbered 15, after V lost 6 bases and J lost 14 bases. CDR1 DFQATT and CDR2 SNEGSKA come from the germline V gene (reference sequence). CDR3 length equals 13 residues.